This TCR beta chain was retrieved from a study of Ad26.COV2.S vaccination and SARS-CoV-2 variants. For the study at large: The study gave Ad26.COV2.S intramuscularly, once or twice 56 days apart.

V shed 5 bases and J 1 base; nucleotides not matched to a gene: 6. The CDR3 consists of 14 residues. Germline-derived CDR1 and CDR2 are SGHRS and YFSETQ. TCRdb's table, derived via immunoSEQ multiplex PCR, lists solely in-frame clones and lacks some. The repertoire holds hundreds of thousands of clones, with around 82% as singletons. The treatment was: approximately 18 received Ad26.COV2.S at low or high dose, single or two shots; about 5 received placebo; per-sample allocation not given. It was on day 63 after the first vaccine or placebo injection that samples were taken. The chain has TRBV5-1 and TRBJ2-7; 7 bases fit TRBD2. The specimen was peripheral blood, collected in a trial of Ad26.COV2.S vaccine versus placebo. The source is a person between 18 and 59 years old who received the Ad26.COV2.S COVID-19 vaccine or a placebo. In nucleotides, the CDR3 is TGCGCCAGCAGTAACACAGCGGGGTCCTACGAGCAGTACTTC. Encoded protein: CASSNTAGSYEQYF.